This T cell receptor (beta chain) was captured by sequencing in a study of human T cells and chemical hapten exposure. In the study overall: 0.01% DPC was applied to the upper back in patch tests, which were read at 6 days.

Germline loops: CDR1 GTSNPN, CDR2 SVGIG (reference sequence). V was shortened by 0 bases and J by 8 bases, with 7 bases between the two germline ends. The CDR3 is 12 residues long. Regarding time point: patch test 3, about 24 weeks after DPC sensitization. The treatment is: therapeutic diphenylcyclopropenone sensitization with weekly scalp DPC. Blood collection took place prior to placing each patch test. The donor pool consisted of alopecia patients aged 18 to 70 years, considered suitable for DPC. TCRdb passed the RACE reads through MiXCR, listing each CDR3 protein once. The sample holds some 110,000 distinct CDR3 sequences; about 11% are singletons and the top ten take 2% to 2.5%.

The chain recombines TRBV30 with TRBJ2-2; unclear D gene. Specimen: whole blood, collected in connection with sensitization to the hapten diphenylcyclopropenone (DPC). The receptor was derived from a woman aged 45-60 years with alopecia areata. Some clones in this sample may be carry-over from other donors' samples. The CDR3 nucleotides are TGTGCCTGGAGTGTAAGGATTGGGGAGCTGTTTTTT. Translation: CAWSVRIGELFF.